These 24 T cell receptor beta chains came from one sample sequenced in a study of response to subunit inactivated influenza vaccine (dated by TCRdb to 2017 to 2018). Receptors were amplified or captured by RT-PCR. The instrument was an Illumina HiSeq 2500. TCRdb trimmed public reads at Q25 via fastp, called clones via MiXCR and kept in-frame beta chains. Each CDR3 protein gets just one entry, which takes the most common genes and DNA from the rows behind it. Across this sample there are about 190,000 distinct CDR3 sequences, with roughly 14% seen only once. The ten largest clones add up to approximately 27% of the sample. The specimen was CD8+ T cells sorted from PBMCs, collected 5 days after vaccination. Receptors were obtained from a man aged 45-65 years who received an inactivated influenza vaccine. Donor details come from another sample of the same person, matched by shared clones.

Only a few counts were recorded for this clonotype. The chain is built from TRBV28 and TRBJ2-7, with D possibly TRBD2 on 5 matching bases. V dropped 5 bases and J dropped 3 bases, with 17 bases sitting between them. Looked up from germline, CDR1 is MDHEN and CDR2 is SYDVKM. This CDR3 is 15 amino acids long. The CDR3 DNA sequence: TGTGCCAGCAGTGTAATCGCACTCGGGGACTACGAGCAGTACTTC. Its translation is CASSVIALGDYEQYF.

CDR3 protein: CASSPRQGRDQETQYF. CDR3 coding DNA: TGTGCCAGCAGCCCTAGACAGGGACGCGACCAAGAGACCCAGTACTTC. The chain carries TRBV7-9 and TRBJ2-5; 7 nucleotides line up with TRBD1. V shed 5 bases, J shed 0 bases, and the junction held 9 bases outside the gene matches. The germline V gene encodes CDR1 SEHNR and CDR2 FQNEAQ (reference sequence). This CDR3 is built from 16 residues.

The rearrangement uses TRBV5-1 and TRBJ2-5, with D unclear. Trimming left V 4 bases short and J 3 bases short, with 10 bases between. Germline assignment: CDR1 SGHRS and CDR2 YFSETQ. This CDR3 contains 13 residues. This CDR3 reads CASSPRLEETQYF. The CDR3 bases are TGCGCCAGCAGCCCCCGCCTTGAAGAGACCCAGTACTTC.

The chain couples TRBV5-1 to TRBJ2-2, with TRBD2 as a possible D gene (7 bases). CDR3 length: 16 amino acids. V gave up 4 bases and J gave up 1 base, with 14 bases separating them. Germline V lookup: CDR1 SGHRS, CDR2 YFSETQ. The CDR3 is CASSPGGTMNTGELFF. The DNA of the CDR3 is TGCGCCAGCAGCCCGGGGGGCACCATGAACACCGGGGAGCTGTTTTTT.

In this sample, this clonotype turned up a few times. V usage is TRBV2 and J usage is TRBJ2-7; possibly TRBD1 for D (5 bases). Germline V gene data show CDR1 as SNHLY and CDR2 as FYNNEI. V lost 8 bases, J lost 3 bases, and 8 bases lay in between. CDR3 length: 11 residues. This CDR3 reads CASEQDYEQYF. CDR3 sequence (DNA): TGTGCCAGCGAACAGGACTACGAGCAGTACTTC.

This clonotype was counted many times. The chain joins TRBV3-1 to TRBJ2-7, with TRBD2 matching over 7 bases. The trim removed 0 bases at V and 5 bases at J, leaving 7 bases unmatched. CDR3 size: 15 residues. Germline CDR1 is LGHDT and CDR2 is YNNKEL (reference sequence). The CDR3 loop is CASSQDLREWNEQYF. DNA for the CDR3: TGTGCCAGCAGCCAAGATTTGCGGGAGTGGAACGAGCAGTACTTC.

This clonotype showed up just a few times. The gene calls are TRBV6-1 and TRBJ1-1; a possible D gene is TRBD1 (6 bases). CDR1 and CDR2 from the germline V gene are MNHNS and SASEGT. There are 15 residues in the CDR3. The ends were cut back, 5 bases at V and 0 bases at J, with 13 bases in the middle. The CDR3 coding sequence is TGTGCCAGCAGTCTAGACAGGTCGGTGAACACTGAAGCTTTCTTT. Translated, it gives CASSLDRSVNTEAFF.

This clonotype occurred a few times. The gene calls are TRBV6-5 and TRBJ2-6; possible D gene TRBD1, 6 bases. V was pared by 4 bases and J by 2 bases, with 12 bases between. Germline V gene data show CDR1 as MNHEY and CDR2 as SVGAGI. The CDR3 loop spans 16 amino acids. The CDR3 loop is CASSFSEGAGANVLTF. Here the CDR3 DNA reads TGTGCCAGCAGTTTTTCCGAGGGGGCTGGGGCCAACGTCCTGACTTTC.

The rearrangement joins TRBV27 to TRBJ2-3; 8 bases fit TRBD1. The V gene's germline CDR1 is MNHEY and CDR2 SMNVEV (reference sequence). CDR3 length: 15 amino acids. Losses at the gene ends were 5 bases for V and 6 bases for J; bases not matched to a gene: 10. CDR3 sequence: CASSHGTGAVDTQYF. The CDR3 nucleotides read TGTGCCAGCAGTCACGGGACAGGAGCGGTGGATACGCAGTATTTT.

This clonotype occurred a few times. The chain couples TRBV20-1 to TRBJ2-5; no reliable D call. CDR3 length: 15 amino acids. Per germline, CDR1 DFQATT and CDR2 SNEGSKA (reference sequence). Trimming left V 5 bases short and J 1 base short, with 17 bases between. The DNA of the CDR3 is TGCAGTGCTGACCCTGGGGTACAGTCCCAAGAGACCCAGTACTTC. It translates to CSADPGVQSQETQYF.

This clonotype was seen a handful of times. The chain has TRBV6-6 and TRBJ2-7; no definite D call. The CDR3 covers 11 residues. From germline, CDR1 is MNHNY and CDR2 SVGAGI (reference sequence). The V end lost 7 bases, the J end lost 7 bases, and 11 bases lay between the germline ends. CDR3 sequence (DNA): TGTGCCAGCACTCCTGGGGTAGAGCAGTACTTC. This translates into CASTPGVEQYF.

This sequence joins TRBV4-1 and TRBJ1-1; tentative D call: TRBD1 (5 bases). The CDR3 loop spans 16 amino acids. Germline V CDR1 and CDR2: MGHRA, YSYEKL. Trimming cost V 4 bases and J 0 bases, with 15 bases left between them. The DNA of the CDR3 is TGCGCCAGCAGCCTGATGACCGGGACGGTGAACACTGAAGCTTTCTTT. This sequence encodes CASSLMTGTVNTEAFF.

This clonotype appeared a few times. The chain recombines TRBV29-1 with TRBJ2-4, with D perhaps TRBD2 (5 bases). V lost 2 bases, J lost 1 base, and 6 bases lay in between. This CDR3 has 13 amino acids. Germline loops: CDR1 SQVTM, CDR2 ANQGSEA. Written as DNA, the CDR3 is TGCAGCGTTGAAAGCGGCGCCAAAAACATTCAGTACTTC. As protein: CSVESGAKNIQYF. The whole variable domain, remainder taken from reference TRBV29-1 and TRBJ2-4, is SAVISQKPSRDICQRGTSLTIQCQVDSQVTMMFWYRQQPGQSLTLIATANQGSEATYESGFVIDKFPISRPNLTFSTLTVSNMSPEDSSIYLCSVESGAKNIQYFGAGTRLSVL.

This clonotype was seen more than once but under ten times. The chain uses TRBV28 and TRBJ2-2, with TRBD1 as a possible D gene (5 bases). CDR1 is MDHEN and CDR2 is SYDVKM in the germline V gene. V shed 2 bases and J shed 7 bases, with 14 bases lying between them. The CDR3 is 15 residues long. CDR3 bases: TGTGCCAGCAGTTTAGTTGTGGGGCGCGGCGGGGAGCTGTTTTTT. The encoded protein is CASSLVVGRGGELFF.

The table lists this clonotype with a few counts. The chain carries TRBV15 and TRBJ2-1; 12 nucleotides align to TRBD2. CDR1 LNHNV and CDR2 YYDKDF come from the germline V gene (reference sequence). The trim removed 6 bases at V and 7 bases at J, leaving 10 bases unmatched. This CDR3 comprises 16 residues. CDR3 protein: CATSELLAGGENEQFF. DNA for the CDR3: TGTGCCACCAGTGAACTCCTAGCGGGAGGGGAGAATGAGCAGTTCTTC.

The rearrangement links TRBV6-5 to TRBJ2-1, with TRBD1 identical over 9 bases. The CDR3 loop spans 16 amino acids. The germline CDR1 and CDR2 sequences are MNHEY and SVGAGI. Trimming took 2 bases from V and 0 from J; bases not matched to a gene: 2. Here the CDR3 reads CASSYGTGSSYNEQFF. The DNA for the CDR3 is TGTGCCAGCAGTTACGGGACAGGGAGCTCCTACAATGAGCAGTTCTTC.

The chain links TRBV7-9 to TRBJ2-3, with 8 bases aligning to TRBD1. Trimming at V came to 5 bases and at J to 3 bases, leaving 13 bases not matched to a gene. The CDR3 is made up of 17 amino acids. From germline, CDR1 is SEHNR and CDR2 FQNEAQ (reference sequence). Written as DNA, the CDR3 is TGTGCCAGCAGCGCACCTGGACAGGGTTATCGTACAGATACGCAGTATTTT. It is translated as CASSAPGQGYRTDTQYF.

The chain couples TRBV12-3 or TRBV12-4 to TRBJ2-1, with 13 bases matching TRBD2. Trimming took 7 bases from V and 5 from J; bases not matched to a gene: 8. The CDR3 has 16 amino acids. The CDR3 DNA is TGTGCCAGCACCCCCCATGGGACTAGCGGGGACAATGAGCAGTTCTTC. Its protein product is CASTPHGTSGDNEQFF.

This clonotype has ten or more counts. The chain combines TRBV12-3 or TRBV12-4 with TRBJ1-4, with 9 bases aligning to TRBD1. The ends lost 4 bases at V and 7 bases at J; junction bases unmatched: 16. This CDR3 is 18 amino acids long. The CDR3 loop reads CASSSGQGLLQGVEKLFF. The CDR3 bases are TGTGCCAGCAGTTCCGGACAGGGGCTCCTTCAGGGGGTTGAAAAACTGTTTTTT.

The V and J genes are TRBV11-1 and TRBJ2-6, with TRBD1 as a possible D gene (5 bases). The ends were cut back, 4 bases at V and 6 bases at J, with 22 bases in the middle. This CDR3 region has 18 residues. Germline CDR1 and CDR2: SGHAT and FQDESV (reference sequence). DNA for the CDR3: TGTGCCAGCAGCTACCCTATTGGGGCAAGCCCTCAGGCCAACGTCCTGACTTTC. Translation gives CASSYPIGASPQANVLTF.

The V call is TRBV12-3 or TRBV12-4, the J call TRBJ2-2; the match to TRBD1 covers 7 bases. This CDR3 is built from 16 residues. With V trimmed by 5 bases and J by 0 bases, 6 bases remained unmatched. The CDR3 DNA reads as TGTGCCAGCAGTCCACGGACAGGTTCGAACACCGGGGAGCTGTTTTTT. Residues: CASSPRTGSNTGELFF.

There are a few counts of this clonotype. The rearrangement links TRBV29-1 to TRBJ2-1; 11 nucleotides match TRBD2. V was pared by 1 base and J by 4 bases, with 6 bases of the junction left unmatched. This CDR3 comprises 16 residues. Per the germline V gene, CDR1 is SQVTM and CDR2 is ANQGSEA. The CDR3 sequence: CSVEGGGLAVYNEQFF. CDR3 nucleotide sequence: TGCAGCGTTGAAGGGGGGGGACTAGCGGTATACAATGAGCAGTTCTTC.

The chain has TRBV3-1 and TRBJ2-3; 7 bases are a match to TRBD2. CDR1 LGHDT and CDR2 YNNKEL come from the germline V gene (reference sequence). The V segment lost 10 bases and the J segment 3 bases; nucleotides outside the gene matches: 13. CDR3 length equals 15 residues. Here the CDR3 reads CATSVAGDGTDTQYF. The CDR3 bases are TGTGCCACCAGTGTCGCGGGAGATGGTACAGATACGCAGTATTTT.

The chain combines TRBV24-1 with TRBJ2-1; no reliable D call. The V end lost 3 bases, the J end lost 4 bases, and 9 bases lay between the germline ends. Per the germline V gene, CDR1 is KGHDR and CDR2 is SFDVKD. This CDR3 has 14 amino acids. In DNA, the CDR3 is TGTGCCACCAGTGATCTGGACGGGTACAATGAGCAGTTCTTC. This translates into CATSDLDGYNEQFF.